This T cell receptor (beta chain) was captured by sequencing in a study of type 1 regulatory T cells. J lost 3 bases, V lost 5 bases, and 13 bases had no gene match. The CDR3 runs 18 residues. Germline CDR1 is SGHVS and CDR2 is FNYEAQ. This clonotype occurred a few times. The antigen remains unidentified. TCRdb reprocessed the reads with MiXCR, giving one entry per CDR3 protein. The data hold around 62,000 distinct CDR3 sequences, with around 57% observed a single time. The rearrangement uses TRBV7-6 and TRBJ2-1; 10 bases agree with TRBD2. The receptor's source is a human donor in good health. The material sequenced was cultured T cells, either the whole culture or a sorted T cell fraction (not recorded which). Subset indicated: Tr1-enriched cell product generated in vitro against host alloantigens. CDR3 region: CASSPTVPSGGLYNEQFF. The CDR3 DNA is TGTGCCAGCAGCCCTACAGTGCCTAGCGGGGGCCTCTACAATGAGCAGTTCTTC.